The 2 T cell receptor beta chains below all came from one sample that was sequenced in a study of blood T cell repertoires in COVID-19. Some clones are missing from TCRdb's copy, which holds only in-frame ones; the method was immunoSEQ multiplex PCR. In the table there are about 220,000 clones, 86% of which are singletons. Sequenced material: PBMCs or T cells enriched from blood (not recorded which). The receptors shown here come from a woman in her thirties or forties with acute COVID-19.

Concerning this clone: Other DNA sequences of this sample code for an identical CDR3. The V call is TRBV5-1, the J call TRBJ1-1; possibly TRBD1 for D (6 bases). The CDR3 runs 12 residues. V was trimmed by 4 bases and J by 5 bases, leaving 9 bases between them. The germline gives CDR1 SGHRS, CDR2 YFSETQ. The CDR3 DNA reads TGCGCCAGCAGCACACAGGGAACTGAAGCTTTCTTT. It is translated as CASSTQGTEAFF. The full variable domain, completed using reference TRBV5-1 and TRBJ1-1, is KAGVTQTPRYLIKTRGQQVTLSCSPISGHRSVSWYQQTPGQGLQFLFEYFSETQRNKGNFPGRFSGRQFSNSRSEMNVSTLELGDSALYLCASSTQGTEAFFGQGTRLTVV.

The V call is TRBV7-2, the J call TRBJ2-5; TRBD2 aligns across 14 bases. Germline V gene data show CDR1 as SGHTA and CDR2 as FQGNSA. The V segment lost 5 bases and the J segment 2 bases; nucleotides outside the gene matches: 4. The CDR3 covers 16 residues. The CDR3 DNA sequence: TGTGCCAGCAGCCAAGGACTAGCGGGGGGACAAGAGACCCAGTACTTC. Its protein product is CASSQGLAGGQETQYF. Together with reference TRBV7-2 and TRBJ2-5, the CDR3 gives the full variable domain: GAGVSQSPSNKVTEKGKDVELRCDPISGHTALYWYRQSLGQGLEFLIYFQGNSAPDKSGLPSDRFSAERTGGSVSTLTIQRTQQEDSAVYLCASSQGLAGGQETQYFGPGTRLLVL.